Presented here are 27 T cell receptor beta chains from one specimen sequenced in a study of shared clonotypes between healthy human individuals. Produced via immunoSEQ multiplex PCR; TCRdb's table is partial and in-frame only. The profile covers over a million clones, with roughly 74% appearing a single time and roughly 0.65% taken by the ten largest. Sequenced: memory CD4+ T cells from PBMCs. Subset described: CD45RA-negative fraction. The receptors here all came from a man aged 18 to 29 in good health. Some clones in this sample may be carry-over from other donors' samples.

CDR3 nucleotide sequence: TGTGCCAGCAGCTTGGCCGGGGGACCCGGCTATAATTCACCCCTCCACTTT. It translates to CASSLAGGPGYNSPLHF. This chain connects TRBV5-6 to TRBJ1-6; D perhaps matches TRBD1 (5 bases). The CDR3 runs 17 residues. Trimming took 0 bases from V and 3 from J, leaving 13 bases between them. Germline values: CDR1 SGHDT, CDR2 YYEEEE.

This chain links TRBV5-1 with TRBJ2-3; 7 bases match TRBD2. This CDR3 is built from 16 residues. Losses at the gene ends were 4 bases for V and 4 bases for J; bases not matched to a gene: 12. In germline, CDR1 is SGHRS, CDR2 YFSETQ. This CDR3 is CASSPAMAGVSDTQYF. CDR3 nucleotides: TGCGCCAGCAGCCCCGCGATGGCGGGAGTTTCAGATACGCAGTATTTT.

A word on this clone: This sample also contains other DNA sequences that code for the same CDR3. The chain couples TRBV30 to TRBJ2-3; no firm D call. V shed 1 base and J shed 2 bases, with 4 bases lying between them. Germline CDR1 is GTSNPN and CDR2 is SVGIG (reference sequence). The CDR3 is made up of 12 amino acids. CDR3 in DNA: TGTGCCTGGAGTGGACTCACAGATACGCAGTATTTT. Translated: CAWSGLTDTQYF. Filled out from reference TRBV30 and TRBJ2-3, the complete variable domain reads SQTIHQWPATLVQPVGSPLSLECTVEGTSNPNLYWYRQAAGRGLQLLFYSVGIGQISSEVPQNLSASRPQDRQFILSSKKLLLSDSGFYLCAWSGLTDTQYFGPGTRLTVL.

CDR3 sequence (DNA): TGTGCCAGCAGGGATGATATACTCTTAACGGATACGCAGTATTTT. This sequence encodes CASRDDILLTDTQYF. The chain combines TRBV5-4 with TRBJ2-3; D uncertain. Germline CDR1 reads SGHNT; CDR2 reads YYREEE (reference sequence). V shed 5 bases and J shed 6 bases, with 19 bases lying between them. The CDR3 is 15 amino acids.

A few counts support this clone. V and J are TRBV7-9 and TRBJ2-7; TRBD2 agrees at 14 bases. Germline-derived CDR1 and CDR2 are SEHNR and FQNEAQ (reference sequence). The CDR3 totals 18 residues. V dropped 1 base and J dropped 1; count of bases not matched to a gene: 6. In DNA form, the CDR3 reads TGTGCCAGCAGCTTAGTTACAGGACTAGCGGGAGGTTCCTACGAGCAGTACTTC. Translated: CASSLVTGLAGGSYEQYF.

The chain is built from TRBV2 and TRBJ1-5, with a weak D call TRBD1 (5 bases). This CDR3 spans 14 amino acids. Germline V CDR1 and CDR2: SNHLY, FYNNEI. The V end was cut by 3 bases, the J end by 7 bases, with 13 bases between. The CDR3 reads CASSDRRAGQPQHF. CDR3 DNA: TGTGCCAGCAGTGACCGCAGGGCGGGACAGCCCCAGCATTTT.

The chain carries TRBV11-3 and TRBJ1-1, with D hard to call. Germline V lookup: CDR1 SGHNT, CDR2 YENEEA. The V end lost 1 base, the J end lost 12 bases, and 15 bases lay between the germline ends. The CDR3 spans 13 residues. The CDR3 region is CASSLGVGSVTFF. DNA for the CDR3: TGTGCCAGCAGCTTAGGGGTAGGGTCGGTAACTTTCTTT.

In this sample, this clone turned up once. This chain uses TRBV7-2 with TRBJ2-3, with TRBD2 matching 13 bases. This CDR3 comprises 15 residues. The junction had 5 bases not matched to a gene; V was cut back by 5 bases and J by 6 bases. The germline CDR1 and CDR2 sequences are SGHTA and FQGNSA. The CDR3 loop is CASSQLAGGQDTQYF. The CDR3 DNA reads TGTGCCAGCAGCCAACTAGCGGGAGGGCAGGATACGCAGTATTTT.

The V gene is TRBV15, the J gene TRBJ2-7; 10 positions agree with TRBD1. Germline assignment: CDR1 LNHNV and CDR2 YYDKDF (reference sequence). The CDR3 extends over 13 amino acids. The J segment lost 5 bases and the V segment lost 3 bases, leaving 1 base of the junction unmatched. CDR3 protein: CATSRDRGDEQYF. DNA of the CDR3: TGTGCCACCAGCAGGGACAGGGGGGACGAGCAGTACTTC.

The CDR3 DNA sequence: TGTGCCAGCTCACTCACGGAAGAGCAGTACTTC. This encodes CASSLTEEQYF. The V call is TRBV18, the J call TRBJ2-7; D is uncertain. Between the trimmed V and J ends, which lost 4 bases and 7 bases, there was a span of 8 bases. Germline assignment: CDR1 KGHSH and CDR2 LQKENI. The CDR3 sequence is 11 residues long. Full variable domain (rest looked up from reference TRBV18 and TRBJ2-7): NAGVMQNPRHLVRRRGQEARLRCSPMKGHSHVYWYRQLPEEGLKFMVYLQKENIIDESGMPKERFSAEFPKEGPSILRIQQVVRGDSAAYFCASSLTEEQYFGPGTRLTVT.

V and J are TRBV27 and TRBJ2-2; 8 bases match TRBD1. The CDR3 is 16 residues long. V shed 6 bases, J shed 2 bases, and the junction held 8 bases outside the gene matches. Germline V gene sequence: CDR1 MNHEY, CDR2 SMNVEV (reference sequence). CDR3 nucleotides: TGTGCCAGCAGACTCGACAGGGGACCCAACACCGGGGAGCTGTTTTTT. This codes for CASRLDRGPNTGELFF.

This chain joins TRBV5-4 and TRBJ1-1; 8 bases map to TRBD1. Looked up from germline, CDR1 is SGHNT and CDR2 is YYREEE (reference sequence). This CDR3 region has 13 residues. The V segment lost 3 bases and the J segment 5 bases; nucleotides outside the gene matches: 3. This CDR3 reads CASSSGGWTEAFF. DNA for the CDR3: TGTGCCAGCAGCTCAGGGGGCTGGACTGAAGCTTTCTTT.

The chain joins TRBV28 to TRBJ2-7; D may be TRBD1 (6 bases). V gave up 10 bases and J gave up 3 bases, with 22 bases separating them. The length of the CDR3 is 15 residues. Per the germline V gene, CDR1 is MDHEN and CDR2 is SYDVKM. The CDR3 DNA reads as TGTGCCACCTATTCTCAATTGACAGGAGGCTACGAGCAGTACTTC. Its translation is CATYSQLTGGYEQYF.

The chain combines TRBV28 with TRBJ1-5, with D possibly TRBD1 on 6 matching bases. Germline CDR1 is MDHEN and CDR2 is SYDVKM. The CDR3 covers 14 residues. Trimming pared 6 bases from V and 5 bases from J, leaving 14 bases between. The CDR3 DNA reads TGTGCCAGCAGACTACAGGGAGGTGATCAGCCCCAGCATTTT. Residues: CASRLQGGDQPQHF.

This clone was detected a few times. Other nucleotide sequences in the sample specify the same CDR3. The V gene is TRBV2, the J gene TRBJ2-3; 7 bases line up with TRBD2. V was pared by 2 bases and J by 3 bases, with 2 bases of the junction left unmatched. Germline V gives CDR1 SNHLY, CDR2 FYNNEI. The CDR3 is 14 amino acids. This CDR3 is CASSEQGGTDTQYF. CDR3 nucleotide sequence: TGTGCCAGCAGTGAACAGGGAGGGACAGATACGCAGTATTTT.

This chain uses TRBV18 with TRBJ1-2; maybe TRBD1 (6 bases). V was cut by 1 base and J by 2 bases, with 8 bases left in between. The CDR3 spans 14 residues. CDR1 is KGHSH, CDR2 LQKENI, per germline. The CDR3 DNA reads TGTGCCAGCTCACCACAGGGGGGGAACTATGGCTACACCTTC. Translation gives CASSPQGGNYGYTF.

A remark on this clone: Other DNA sequences in the same sample also yield this CDR3. V usage is TRBV20-1 and J usage is TRBJ2-1; D is possibly TRBD1 or TRBD2 (6 bases each). V was trimmed by 6 bases and J by 6 bases, leaving 9 bases between them. The CDR3 contains 11 residues. Germline V CDR1 and CDR2: DFQATT, SNEGSKA (reference sequence). The CDR3 region has the DNA TGCAGTGCGGGGGGCCGCAATGAGCAGTTCTTC. It yields the protein CSAGGRNEQFF.

A word on this clone: This specimen includes other DNA sequences encoding the same CDR3. The rearrangement joins TRBV28 to TRBJ2-7; D is perhaps TRBD2 (5 bases). The V end was cut by 2 bases, the J end by 0 bases, with 11 bases between. Germline V CDR1 and CDR2: MDHEN, SYDVKM. The CDR3 runs to 15 residues. The CDR3, as DNA: TGTGCCAGCAGTTTACGAGGGAGTGTCTCCTACGAGCAGTACTTC. It encodes CASSLRGSVSYEQYF.

The chain couples TRBV19 to TRBJ2-2; D is unclear. Trimming removed 3 bases at V and 9 bases at J, with 11 bases between. The germline gives CDR1 LNHDA, CDR2 SQIVND (reference sequence). The CDR3 has 13 residues. CDR3 nucleotide sequence: TGTGCCAGTAGTATGGGTCAACTGCGGGAGCTGTTTTTT. It codes for CASSMGQLRELFF.

The chain has TRBV5-8 and TRBJ2-2; D may be TRBD1 (6 bases). This CDR3 is 15 amino acids long. CDR1 and CDR2 from the germline V gene are SGHTS and YDEGEE. Trimming left V 2 bases short and J 2 bases short, with 10 bases between. The CDR3: CASSFRTANTGELFF. CDR3 nucleotides: TGTGCCAGCAGCTTCCGGACAGCCAACACCGGGGAGCTGTTTTTT.

V gene TRBV2 combines with J gene TRBJ2-5; 7 nucleotides agree with TRBD1. Germline V CDR1 and CDR2: SNHLY, FYNNEI. Trimming cost V 3 bases and J 5 bases; bases outside gene matches: 6. This CDR3 spans 14 amino acids. Here the CDR3 DNA reads TGTGCCAGCAGTGACCGGACAGGTCGGGAGACCCAGTACTTC. This gives the protein CASSDRTGRETQYF.

This clone was seen more than once but under ten times. This rearrangement joins TRBV12-5 to TRBJ1-2; D not certain. The germline V gene encodes CDR1 LGHNT and CDR2 FRNRAP. V was cut by 0 bases and J by 4 bases, with 21 bases left in between. The CDR3 contains 18 residues. The CDR3 bases are TGTGCTAGTGGTTTGGTAAATCGTGGATGGGCAGAATCCTATGGCTACACCTTC. The encoded protein is CASGLVNRGWAESYGYTF.

This sequence joins TRBV30 and TRBJ2-5; tentatively, D is TRBD1 (6 bases). The DNA end lines up better with TRBJ2-7; the J call may be wrong. This CDR3 contains 14 residues. Germline CDR1 reads GTSNPN; CDR2 reads SVGIG (reference sequence). The CDR3 loop is CACSKGHNSYEQYF. CDR3 DNA: TGTGCCTGTTCGAAGGGACACAACTCCTACGAGCAGTACTTC.

This clone was seen ten or more times. The rearrangement links TRBV27 to TRBJ2-1; 8 positions agree with TRBD2. Trimming took 2 bases from V and 6 from J; bases not matched to a gene: 6. CDR1 and CDR2 from the germline V gene are MNHEY and SMNVEV (reference sequence). The CDR3 extends over 15 amino acids. The CDR3 DNA sequence: TGTGCCAGCAGTTTACAGGCTAGCGGGCCCAATGAGCAGTTCTTC. This encodes CASSLQASGPNEQFF.

This clone was observed a handful of times. The chain couples TRBV27 to TRBJ1-1; 8 nucleotides line up with TRBD1. The CDR3 is 15 residues long. Trimming cost V 0 bases and J 4 bases; bases outside gene matches: 4. CDR1 and CDR2 from the germline V gene are MNHEY and SMNVEV (reference sequence). The CDR3 coding sequence is TGTGCCAGCAGTTTATCGAGCACAGGGGGCACTGAAGCTTTCTTT. It specifies CASSLSSTGGTEAFF.

This chain links TRBV6-5 with TRBJ2-1, with a tentative D call TRBD2 (5 bases). CDR3 size: 12 residues. Deletions cut 5 bases from V and 9 bases from J, with 11 bases between. Germline V gene lookup returns CDR1 MNHEY and CDR2 SVGAGI. The CDR3 spells CASSPGEGEQFF. The CDR3 DNA reads TGTGCCAGCAGTCCCGGCGAGGGTGAGCAGTTCTTC.

V gene TRBV28 combines with J gene TRBJ2-7; D remains unclear. Trimming cost V 3 bases and J 5 bases, with 17 bases left between them. Germline loops: CDR1 MDHEN, CDR2 SYDVKM. There are 15 residues in the CDR3. The CDR3 region has the DNA TGTGCCAGCAGTTTCATCGGACGAGGTGGCCACGAGCAGTACTTC. This codes for CASSFIGRGGHEQYF.